This T cell receptor beta chain was recovered during a study of T-cell memory formation after mild COVID-19. Study results and caveats: Cross-reactive memory apparently joined, as some responding clones appeared in pre-infection memory. Chiefly within CM and EM were the contracting CD4+ clones; CD8+ ones were within EMRA.

Germline V gene lookup returns CDR1 DFQATT and CDR2 SNEGSKA (reference sequence). This CDR3 has 15 residues. V was cut by 2 bases and J by 6 bases, with 17 bases left in between. This clonotype was detected only a few times. Its matching antigen is unknown. The 5'RACE method, run with constant-segment primers, produced TCR alpha and TCR beta cDNA libraries (carrying sample barcodes and UMIs). TCRdb recomputed calls from the 5' RACE reads with MiXCR, one row per CDR3 protein. The table includes hundreds of thousands of distinct CDR3 sequences, around 15% detected once. This TCR came from a man aged 18 to 30 who had mild COVID-19 (a few samples of this study predate the infection). Cell type and time point are not known. Sequencing used PBMCs or a T cell subset sorted from them (not recorded which). This chain connects TRBV20-1 to TRBJ1-5; no definite D call. CDR3 DNA sequence: TGCAGTGCTAGATCCTCGGCGGGAGTTCGTCAGCCCCAGCATTTT. Encoded protein: CSARSSAGVRQPQHF.